This TCR beta chain was observed in a study of CD8+CD57+ T cells in acquired aplastic anemia. Study overall: Average CD4+ read depth in healthy donors was around 10 million reads.

Genomic DNA templated the TCR beta VDJ and CDR3 profiling. TCRdb independently ran MiXCR on the reads; one entry per CDR3 protein. This table has under 75,000 distinct CDR3 sequences, around 50% appearing once. Germline V lookup: CDR1 MGHDK, CDR2 SYGVNS. The CDR3 length is 15 residues. The germline V and J ends were trimmed by 6 bases and 1 base, with 15 bases remaining between them. The receptor's source is a human donor in good health, serving as a control. Sequenced material: sorted CD4+, CD8+, or CD8+CD57+ T cells (not recorded which) from PBMCs. V is TRBV25-1 and J is TRBJ1-2, with D perhaps TRBD1 (6 bases). CDR3 region: CASSQGGGSNYGYTF. The CDR3 nucleotides are TGTGCCAGCAGCCAAGGAGGGGGAAGTAACTATGGCTACACCTTC.